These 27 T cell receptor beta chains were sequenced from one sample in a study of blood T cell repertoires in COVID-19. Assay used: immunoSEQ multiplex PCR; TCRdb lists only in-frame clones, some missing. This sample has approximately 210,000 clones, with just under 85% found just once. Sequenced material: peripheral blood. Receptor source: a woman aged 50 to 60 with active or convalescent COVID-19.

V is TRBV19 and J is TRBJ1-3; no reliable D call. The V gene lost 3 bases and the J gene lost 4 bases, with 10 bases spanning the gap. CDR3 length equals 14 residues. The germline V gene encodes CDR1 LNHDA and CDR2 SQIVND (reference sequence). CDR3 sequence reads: CASSMGGIGNTIYF. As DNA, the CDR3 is TGTGCCAGTAGTATGGGCGGGATCGGAAACACCATATATTTT. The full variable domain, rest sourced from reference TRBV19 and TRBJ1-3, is DGGITQSPKYLFRKEGQNVTLSCEQNLNHDAMYWYRQDPGQGLRLIYYSQIVNDFQKGDIAEGYSVSREKKESFPLTVTSAQKNPTAFYLCASSMGGIGNTIYFGEGSWLTVV.

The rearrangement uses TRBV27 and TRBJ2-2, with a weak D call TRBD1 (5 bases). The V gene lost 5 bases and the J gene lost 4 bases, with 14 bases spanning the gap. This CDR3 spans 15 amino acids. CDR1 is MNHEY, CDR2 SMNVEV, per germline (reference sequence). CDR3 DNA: TGTGCCAGCAGTAGGCAGGGAAGGGTCACCGGGGAGCTGTTTTTT. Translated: CASSRQGRVTGELFF.

The CDR3 bases are TGTGCCAGCAGTTCTAGCGGGTTCCGCACAGATACGCAGTATTTT. Encoded protein: CASSSSGFRTDTQYF. The chain links TRBV28 to TRBJ2-3; 8 bases fit TRBD2. Germline assignment: CDR1 MDHEN and CDR2 SYDVKM. CDR3 length: 15 amino acids. Trimming removed 4 bases from V and 1 base from J; junction bases left unmatched: 4. Full variable domain (missing parts from reference TRBV28 and TRBJ2-3): DVKVTQSSRYLVKRTGEKVFLECVQDMDHENMFWYRQDPGLGLRLIYFSYDVKMKEKGDIPEGYSVSREKKERFSLILESASTNQTSMYLCASSSSGFRTDTQYFGPGTRLTVL.

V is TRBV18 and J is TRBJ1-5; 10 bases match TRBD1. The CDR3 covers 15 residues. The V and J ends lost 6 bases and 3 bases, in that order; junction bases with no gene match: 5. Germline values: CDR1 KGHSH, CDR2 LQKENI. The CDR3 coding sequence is TGTGCCAGCTCGGCGGACAGGGGGGCCAATCAGCCCCAGCATTTT. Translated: CASSADRGANQPQHF. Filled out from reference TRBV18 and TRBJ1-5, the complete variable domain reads NAGVMQNPRHLVRRRGQEARLRCSPMKGHSHVYWYRQLPEEGLKFMVYLQKENIIDESGMPKERFSAEFPKEGPSILRIQQVVRGDSAAYFCASSADRGANQPQHFGDGTRLSIL.

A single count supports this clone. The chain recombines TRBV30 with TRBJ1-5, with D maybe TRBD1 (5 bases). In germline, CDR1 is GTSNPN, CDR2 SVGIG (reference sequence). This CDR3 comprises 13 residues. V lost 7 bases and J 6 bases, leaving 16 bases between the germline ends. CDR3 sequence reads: CAYSSGNGQPQHF. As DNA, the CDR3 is TGTGCCTATTCATCAGGGAACGGTCAGCCCCAGCATTTT.

The CDR3 reads CASSSESGIQETQYF. The CDR3 coding sequence is TGTGCCAGCAGCTCAGAATCAGGGATCCAAGAGACCCAGTACTTC. The J gene is TRBJ2-5, the V gene TRBV7-9, with D perhaps TRBD1 (5 bases). CDR3 length: 15 residues. Deletions cut 4 bases from V and 1 base from J, with 13 bases between. The V gene's germline CDR1 is SEHNR and CDR2 FQNEAQ (reference sequence).

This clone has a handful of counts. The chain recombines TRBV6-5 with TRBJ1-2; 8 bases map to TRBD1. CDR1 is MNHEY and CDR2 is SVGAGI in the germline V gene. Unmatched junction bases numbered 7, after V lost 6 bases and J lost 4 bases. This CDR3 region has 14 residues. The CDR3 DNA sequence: TGTGCCAGCAGAGAGACAGGGGAAACCTATGGCTACACCTTC. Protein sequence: CASRETGETYGYTF.

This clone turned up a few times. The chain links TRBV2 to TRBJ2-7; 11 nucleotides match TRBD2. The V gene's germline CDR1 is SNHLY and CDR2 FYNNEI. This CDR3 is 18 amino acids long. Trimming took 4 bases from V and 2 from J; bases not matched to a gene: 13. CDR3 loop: CASSGGTSGSYTPYEQYF. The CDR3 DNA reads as TGTGCCAGCAGTGGAGGGACTAGCGGAAGCTACACACCCTACGAGCAGTACTTC.

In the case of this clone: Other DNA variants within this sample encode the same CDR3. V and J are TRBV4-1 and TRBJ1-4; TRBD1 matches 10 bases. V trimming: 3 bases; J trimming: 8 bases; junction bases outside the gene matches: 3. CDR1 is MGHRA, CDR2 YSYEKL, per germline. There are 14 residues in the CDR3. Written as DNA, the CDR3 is TGCGCCAGCAGCCAGGGGACAGGGGACGAAAAACTGTTTTTT. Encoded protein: CASSQGTGDEKLFF.

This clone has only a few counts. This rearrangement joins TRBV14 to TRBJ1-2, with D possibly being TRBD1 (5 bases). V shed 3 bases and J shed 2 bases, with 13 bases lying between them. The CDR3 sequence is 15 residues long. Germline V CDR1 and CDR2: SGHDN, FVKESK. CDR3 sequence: CASSHLDGGNYGYTF. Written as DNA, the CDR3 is TGTGCCAGCAGCCATCTTGACGGGGGGAACTATGGCTACACCTTC. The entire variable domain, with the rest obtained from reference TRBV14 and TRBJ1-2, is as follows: EAGVTQFPSHSVIEKGQTVTLRCDPISGHDNLYWYRRVMGKEIKFLLHFVKESKQDESGMPNNRFLAERTGGTYSTLKVQPAELEDSGVYFCASSHLDGGNYGYTFGSGTRLTVV.

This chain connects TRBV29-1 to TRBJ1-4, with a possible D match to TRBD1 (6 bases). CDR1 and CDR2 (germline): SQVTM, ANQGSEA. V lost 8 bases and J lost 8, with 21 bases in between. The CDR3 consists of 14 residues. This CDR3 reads CSPLPRGAREKLFF. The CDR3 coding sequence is TGCAGCCCCCTGCCTCGGGGGGCGAGAGAAAAACTGTTTTTT.

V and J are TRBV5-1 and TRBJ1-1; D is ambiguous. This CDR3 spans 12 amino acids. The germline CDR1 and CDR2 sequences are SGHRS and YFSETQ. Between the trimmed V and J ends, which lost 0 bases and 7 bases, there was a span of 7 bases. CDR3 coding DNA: TGCGCCAGCAGCTTGGGGGCCGTTGAAGCTTTCTTT. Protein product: CASSLGAVEAFF. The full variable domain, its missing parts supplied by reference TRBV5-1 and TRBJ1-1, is KAGVTQTPRYLIKTRGQQVTLSCSPISGHRSVSWYQQTPGQGLQFLFEYFSETQRNKGNFPGRFSGRQFSNSRSEMNVSTLELGDSALYLCASSLGAVEAFFGQGTRLTVV.

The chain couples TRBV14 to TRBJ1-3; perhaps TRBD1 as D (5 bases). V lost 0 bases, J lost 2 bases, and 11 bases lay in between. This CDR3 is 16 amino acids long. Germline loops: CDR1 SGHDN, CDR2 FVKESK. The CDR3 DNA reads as TGTGCCAGCAGCCAAGAGGCCGGACACCCTGGAAACACCATATATTTT. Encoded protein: CASSQEAGHPGNTIYF.

Here the CDR3 reads CASTSTSGRIEQYF. In nucleotides, the CDR3 is TGTGCCAGTACCTCGACTAGCGGGAGGATCGAGCAGTACTTC. The V call is TRBV19, the J call TRBJ2-7; the match to TRBD2 covers 13 bases. J gave up 6 bases and V 7 bases, and 6 bases lay outside the gene matches. The germline V gene has CDR1 LNHDA and CDR2 SQIVND (reference sequence). This CDR3 region has 14 residues. Filled out from reference TRBV19 and TRBJ2-7, the complete variable domain reads DGGITQSPKYLFRKEGQNVTLSCEQNLNHDAMYWYRQDPGQGLRLIYYSQIVNDFQKGDIAEGYSVSREKKESFPLTVTSAQKNPTAFYLCASTSTSGRIEQYFGPGTRLTVT.

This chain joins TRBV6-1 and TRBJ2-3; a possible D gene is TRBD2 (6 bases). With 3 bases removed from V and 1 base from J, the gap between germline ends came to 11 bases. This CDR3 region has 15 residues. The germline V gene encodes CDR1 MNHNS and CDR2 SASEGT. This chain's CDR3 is CASSEVWGGTDTQYF. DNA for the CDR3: TGTGCCAGCAGTGAGGTTTGGGGGGGCACAGATACGCAGTATTTT.

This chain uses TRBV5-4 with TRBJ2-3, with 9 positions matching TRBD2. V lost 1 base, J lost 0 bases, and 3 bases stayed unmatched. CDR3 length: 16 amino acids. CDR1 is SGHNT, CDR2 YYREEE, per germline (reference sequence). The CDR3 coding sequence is TGTGCCAGCAGCTTGAAGCGGGAGGCAAGCACAGATACGCAGTATTTT. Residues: CASSLKREASTDTQYF.

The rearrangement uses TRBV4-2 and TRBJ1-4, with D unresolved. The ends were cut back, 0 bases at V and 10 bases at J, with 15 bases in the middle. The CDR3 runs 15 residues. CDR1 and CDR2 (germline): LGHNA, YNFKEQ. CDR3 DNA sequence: TGTGCCAGCAGCCAAGATATCCTGCCGAGCGGAAAACTGTTTTTT. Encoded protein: CASSQDILPSGKLFF.

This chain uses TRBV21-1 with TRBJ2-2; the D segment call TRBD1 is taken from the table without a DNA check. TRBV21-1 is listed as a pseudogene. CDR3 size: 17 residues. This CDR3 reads CASSKALDRVGTGELFF. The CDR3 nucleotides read TGTGCCAGCAGCAAAGCCCTTGACAGGGTCGGCACCGGGGAGCTGTTTTTT.

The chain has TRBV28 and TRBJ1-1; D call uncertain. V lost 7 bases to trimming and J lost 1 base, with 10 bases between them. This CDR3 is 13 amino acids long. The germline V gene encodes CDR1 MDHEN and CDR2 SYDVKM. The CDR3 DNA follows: TGTGCCAGCATTACGGCGGAGAACACTGAAGCTTTCTTT. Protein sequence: CASITAENTEAFF. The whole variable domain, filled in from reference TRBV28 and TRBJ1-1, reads DVKVTQSSRYLVKRTGEKVFLECVQDMDHENMFWYRQDPGLGLRLIYFSYDVKMKEKGDIPEGYSVSREKKERFSLILESASTNQTSMYLCASITAENTEAFFGQGTRLTVV.

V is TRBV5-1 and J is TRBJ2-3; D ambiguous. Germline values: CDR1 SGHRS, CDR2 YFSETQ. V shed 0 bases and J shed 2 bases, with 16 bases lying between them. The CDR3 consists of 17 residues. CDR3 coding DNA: TGCGCCAGCAGCTTGGCCACGAAGAGGCTAAACACAGATACGCAGTATTTT. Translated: CASSLATKRLNTDTQYF.

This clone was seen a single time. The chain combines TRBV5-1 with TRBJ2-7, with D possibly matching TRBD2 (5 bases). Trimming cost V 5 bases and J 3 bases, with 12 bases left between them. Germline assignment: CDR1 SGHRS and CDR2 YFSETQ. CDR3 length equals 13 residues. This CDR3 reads CASREGSGYEQYF. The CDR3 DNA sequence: TGCGCCAGCAGAGAGGGATCGGGCTACGAGCAGTACTTC.

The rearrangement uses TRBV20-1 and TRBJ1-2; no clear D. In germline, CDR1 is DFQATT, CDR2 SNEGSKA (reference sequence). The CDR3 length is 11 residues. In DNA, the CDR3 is TGCAAAAACCCGGGAGGTCGGGGCTACACCTTC. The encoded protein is CKNPGGRGYTF.

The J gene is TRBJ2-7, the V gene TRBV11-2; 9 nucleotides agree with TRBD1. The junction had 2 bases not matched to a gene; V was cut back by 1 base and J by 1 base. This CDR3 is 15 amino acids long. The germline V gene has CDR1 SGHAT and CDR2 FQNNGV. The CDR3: CASSLGQGGSYEQYF. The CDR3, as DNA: TGTGCCAGCAGCTTAGGACAGGGGGGGTCCTACGAGCAGTACTTC.

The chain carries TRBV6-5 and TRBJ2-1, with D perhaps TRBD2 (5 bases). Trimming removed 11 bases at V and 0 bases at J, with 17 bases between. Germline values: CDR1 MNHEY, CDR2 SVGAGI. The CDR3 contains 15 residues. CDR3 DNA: TGTGCCGCCGGACGAGGGCAGGTCTCCTACAATGAGCAGTTCTTC. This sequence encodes CAAGRGQVSYNEQFF.

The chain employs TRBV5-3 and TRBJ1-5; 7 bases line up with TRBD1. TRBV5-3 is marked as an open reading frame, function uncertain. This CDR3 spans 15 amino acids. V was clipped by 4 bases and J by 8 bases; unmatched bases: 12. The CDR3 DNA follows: TGTGCCAGAAGCGCAGCCCGACAGGGCCAAAAGCCCCAGCATTTT. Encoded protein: CARSAARQGQKPQHF.

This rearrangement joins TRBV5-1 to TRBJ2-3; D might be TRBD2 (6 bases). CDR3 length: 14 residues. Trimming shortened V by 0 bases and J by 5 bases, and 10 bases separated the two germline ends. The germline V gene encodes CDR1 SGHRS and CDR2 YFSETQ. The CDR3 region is CASSLGSGGDTQYF. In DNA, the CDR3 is TGCGCCAGCAGCTTGGGTAGCGGTGGAGATACGCAGTATTTT.

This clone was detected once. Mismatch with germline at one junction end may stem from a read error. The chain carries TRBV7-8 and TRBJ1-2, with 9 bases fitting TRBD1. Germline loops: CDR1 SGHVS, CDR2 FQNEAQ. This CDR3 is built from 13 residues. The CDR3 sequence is CASSQGQGGAFAF. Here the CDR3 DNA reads TGTGCCAGCAGCCAGGGACAGGGAGGGGCCTTCGCCTTC.